These 16 T cell receptor beta chains were all obtained from the same sample, sequenced in a study of blood T cell repertoires in COVID-19 (dated by TCRdb to about 2020). Library preparation employed the immunoSEQ multiplex PCR assay. TCRdb took this table from immuneACCESS and kept in-frame rearrangements with V and J called. Such tables lack part of the clones; where checked against another copy, unresolved V genes explain under half of the gap, and the rest is unexplained. This sample lists 90,000 to 140,000 clones; 65% to 90% were detected once. The ten largest clones represent around 4.1% of the sample. Source material: peripheral blood. The receptors were sampled from a man aged 45-60 years with acute or convalescent COVID-19.

The chain uses TRBV19 and TRBJ1-1, with D unclear. This CDR3 is built from 14 residues. Germline V gene lookup returns CDR1 LNHDA and CDR2 SQIVND (reference sequence). V lost 7 bases to trimming and J lost 3 bases, with 15 bases between them. CDR3 loop: CASIDGDWDTEAFF. The CDR3 DNA follows: TGTGCCAGTATCGACGGGGATTGGGACACTGAAGCTTTCTTT.

The rearrangement joins TRBV27 to TRBJ1-5; 7 nucleotides agree with TRBD1. V lost 2 bases and J lost 4; bases outside the gene matches: 2. This CDR3 has 14 residues. The germline CDR1 and CDR2 sequences are MNHEY and SMNVEV (reference sequence). The CDR3 DNA sequence: TGTGCCAGCAGTTTAAGGGACAGTAATCAGCCCCAGCATTTT. It encodes CASSLRDSNQPQHF.

This clone was detected only once. The genes are TRBV19 and TRBJ1-5; no clear D gene. The CDR3 consists of 14 residues. Germline CDR1 LNHDA, CDR2 SQIVND (reference sequence). The V and J ends lost 8 bases and 1 base respectively, with 12 bases between them. The CDR3 reads CASEGESSNQPQHF. The CDR3 DNA sequence: TGTGCCAGTGAGGGAGAGTCAAGCAATCAGCCCCAGCATTTT.

Written as DNA, the CDR3 is TGTGCCAGCAGGGGCGGGACAGTTTATAGCAATCAGCCCCAGCATTTT. This translates into CASRGGTVYSNQPQHF. The chain carries TRBV2 and TRBJ1-5; TRBD1 matches at 7 bases. This CDR3 has 16 amino acids. The trim removed 6 bases at V and 0 bases at J, leaving 8 bases unmatched. Germline loops: CDR1 SNHLY, CDR2 FYNNEI.

V usage is TRBV6-5 and J usage is TRBJ2-2; 8 nucleotides line up with TRBD1. This CDR3 contains 15 residues. Germline values: CDR1 MNHEY, CDR2 SVGAGI. With V trimmed by 8 bases and J by 4 bases, 9 bases remained unmatched. The CDR3, as DNA: TGTGCCAGCGTTTCCGGGACAGGACGCACCGGGGAGCTGTTTTTT. Protein product: CASVSGTGRTGELFF.

The V gene is TRBV28, the J gene TRBJ1-4, with D hard to call. This CDR3 is built from 14 residues. From germline, CDR1 is MDHEN and CDR2 SYDVKM. The germline V and J ends were trimmed by 4 bases and 8 bases, with 14 bases remaining between them. CDR3 sequence (DNA): TGTGCCAGCAGTTCCGGCCCGGGATGGGAAAAACTGTTTTTT. It translates to CASSSGPGWEKLFF.

V gene TRBV6-5 combines with J gene TRBJ1-1; TRBD1 agrees at 9 bases. V lost 2 bases, J lost 5 bases, and 6 bases stayed unmatched. Germline assignment: CDR1 MNHEY and CDR2 SVGAGI. The CDR3 loop spans 15 amino acids. The CDR3 bases are TGTGCCAGCAGTTACAGCGGACAGGGGCGGACTGAAGCTTTCTTT. Translated, it gives CASSYSGQGRTEAFF.

A remark on this clone: Additional DNA sequences in this sample encode the identical CDR3. For the CDR3, the DNA is TGTGCCAGCAGCGTAGGGAGGGGCCAAGAGACCCAGTACTTC. It yields the protein CASSVGRGQETQYF. This sequence joins TRBV9 and TRBJ2-5, with D tentatively TRBD2 (6 bases). Germline CDR1 and CDR2: SGDLS and YYNGEE. Trimming cost V 0 bases and J 1 base, with 7 bases left between them. This CDR3 comprises 14 residues.

The chain links TRBV2 to TRBJ1-2, with D maybe TRBD1 (6 bases). The germline V gene encodes CDR1 SNHLY and CDR2 FYNNEI. Trimming took 5 bases from V and 3 from J, leaving 13 bases between them. CDR3 length: 14 residues. CDR3 residues: CASSQQGSHYGYTF. For the CDR3, the DNA is TGTGCCAGCAGTCAGCAGGGGAGCCACTATGGCTACACCTTC.

The chain carries TRBV11-2 and TRBJ1-3; tentatively, D is TRBD1 (5 bases). Germline loops: CDR1 SGHAT, CDR2 FQNNGV. The CDR3 spans 15 residues. Trimming took off 0 bases at V and 2 bases at J, with 8 bases between the two ends. The CDR3 sequence is CASSLEGGAGNTIYF. The CDR3 nucleotides read TGTGCCAGCAGCTTAGAGGGGGGAGCTGGAAACACCATATATTTT.

CDR3 region: CASSLVATGNTEAFF. In nucleotides, the CDR3 is TGTGCCAGCAGCTTAGTGGCGACAGGTAACACTGAAGCTTTCTTT. V gene TRBV7-2 combines with J gene TRBJ1-1; TRBD1 is a possible D gene (6 bases). CDR1 and CDR2 (germline): SGHTA, FQGNSA. Trimming left V 1 base short and J 2 bases short, with 11 bases between. The CDR3 covers 15 residues. Full variable domain (outside the CDR3, taken from reference TRBV7-2 and TRBJ1-1): GAGVSQSPSNKVTEKGKDVELRCDPISGHTALYWYRQSLGQGLEFLIYFQGNSAPDKSGLPSDRFSAERTGGSVSTLTIQRTQQEDSAVYLCASSLVATGNTEAFFGQGTRLTVV.

This clone has a handful of counts. The V call is TRBV3-1 (or the pseudogene TRBV3-2), the J call TRBJ2-3; a weak D match, TRBD2 (5 bases). CDR3 length: 11 residues. Germline V gene lookup returns CDR1 LGHDT and CDR2 YNNKEL (reference sequence). V lost 6 bases, J lost 5 bases, and 6 bases lay in between. As DNA, the CDR3 is TGTGCCAGCAGTCGGGGAGATACGCAGTATTTT. Its translation is CASSRGDTQYF.

CDR3 sequence (DNA): TGCGCCAGCAGCGGGAACAGGGGGCGCAACGGCGAGCAGTACTTC. The encoded protein is CASSGNRGRNGEQYF. The V call is TRBV5-1, the J call TRBJ2-7, with 9 bases fitting TRBD1. J was trimmed by 6 bases and V by 4 bases; bases with no gene match: 11. The CDR3 is made up of 15 amino acids. Germline V gene data show CDR1 as SGHRS and CDR2 as YFSETQ.

This chain links TRBV2 with TRBJ1-5; the D gene is possibly TRBD1 (5 bases). The CDR3 loop spans 15 amino acids. The germline gives CDR1 SNHLY, CDR2 FYNNEI. Trimming stripped 3 bases from V and 3 bases from J, with 12 bases between. CDR3 sequence: CASSEVQAHNQPQHF. The CDR3 coding sequence is TGTGCCAGCAGTGAGGTACAGGCACACAATCAGCCCCAGCATTTT. Complete variable domain (other parts from reference TRBV2 and TRBJ1-5): EPEVTQTPSHQVTQMGQEVILRCVPISNHLYFYWYRQILGQKVEFLVSFYNNEISEKSEIFDDQFSVERPDGSNFTLKIRSTKLEDSAMYFCASSEVQAHNQPQHFGDGTRLSIL.

This rearrangement joins TRBV6-6 to TRBJ2-5; 12 bases match TRBD1. The V and J ends lost 5 bases and 7 bases, in that order; junction bases with no gene match: 11. The CDR3 loop spans 16 amino acids. The germline gives CDR1 MNHNY, CDR2 SVGAGI (reference sequence). CDR3 DNA: TGTGCCAGCAGTCAAAATAGGGACAGGGGGCACCGGACCCAGTACTTC. It yields the protein CASSQNRDRGHRTQYF.

In its sample, this clone was seen once. The chain combines TRBV6-5 with TRBJ2-5; TRBD2 aligns across 8 bases. Germline V gives CDR1 MNHEY, CDR2 SVGAGI. The V segment lost 2 bases and the J segment 4 bases; nucleotides outside the gene matches: 9. This CDR3 spans 16 amino acids. The CDR3: CASSYGVAGSLETQYF. In nucleotides, the CDR3 is TGTGCCAGCAGTTACGGGGTAGCGGGGAGCCTAGAGACCCAGTACTTC.